The TCR beta chain under discussion was sequenced for a study of T-cell reconstitution after alpha-beta-depleted transplantation in children. Unique molecular identifiers tagged the TCRbeta library. TCRdb reanalysed the PCR reads using MiXCR and keeps one entry per CDR3 protein. This table has 490,000 or so distinct CDR3 sequences, roughly an eighth appearing once. This clonotype was seen a handful of times. The CDR3 length is 19 residues. Trimming cost V 1 base and J 9 bases, with 28 bases left between them. The germline CDR1 and CDR2 sequences are SGHAT and FQNNGV. The V gene is TRBV11-2, the J gene TRBJ2-1; D possibly corresponds to TRBD1 (8 bases). The receptor comes from a human donor who donated a stem cell graft to a child with combined immunodeficiency. The sequencing here drew on PBMCs from the stem cell graft donor, taken from the stem cell graft. The CDR3 sequence is CASSLGEGRGRLRNGEQFF. The CDR3 region has the DNA TGTGCCAGCAGCTTAGGGGAGGGCAGGGGGCGATTGCGGAATGGTGAGCAGTTCTTC.